This T cell receptor (beta chain) derives from a study of blood T cell repertoires in COVID-19. Study-wide context: Material from acute and convalescent COVID-19 was sourced from the United States, Italy and Spain.

In the study's own analysis: Amplification from reference gene primers served as the basis for estimated nucleated cell counts. Here immunoSEQ multiplex PCR was the method, and the copy in TCRdb shows in-frame clones only, minus some. V and J calls and clone size are copied from that table; D and trimming were computed from the DNA. The repertoire holds some 160,000 clones, with 84% as singletons. V lost 2 bases and J 0 bases, leaving 9 bases between the germline ends. The CDR3 runs 15 residues. Germline-derived CDR1 and CDR2 are KGHSH and LQKENI. During active infection, Seattle patients enrolled and were then monitored through disease.

The source of this sequence is an elderly woman with COVID-19, enrolled during active disease. The sequencing sample was made of peripheral blood. V usage is TRBV18 and J usage is TRBJ2-3, with a weak D call TRBD1 (6 bases). The CDR3 DNA sequence: TGTGCCAGCTCACCAATCAGGGGAAGCACAGATACGCAGTATTTT. This sequence encodes CASSPIRGSTDTQYF.